This TCR beta chain was recorded in a study of OX40 agonist ivuxolimab in advanced cancers. Looking at the study overall: Three patients got partial responses; one had hepatocellular carcinoma and two had cutaneous melanoma.

This clone was found a few times. Some clones are missing from TCRdb's copy, which holds only in-frame ones; the method was immunoSEQ multiplex PCR. The sample consists of 82,000 or so clones, roughly 92% of them appearing once. Trimming stripped 10 bases from V and 3 bases from J, with 16 bases between. This CDR3 has 14 amino acids. CDR1 is LNHDA and CDR2 is SQIVND in the germline V gene (reference sequence). This TCR was recovered from an adult with an advanced solid tumor such as melanoma, head and neck, liver or kidney cancer. The material sequenced was CD4+ or CD8+ T cells sorted from blood, taken in a trial of the OX40 agonist ivuxolimab. The V and J genes are TRBV19 and TRBJ1-5, with D perhaps TRBD1 (5 bases). In nucleotides, the CDR3 is TGTGCCACCCTCATCGGGGCCTACAATCAGCCCCAGCATTTT. Protein product: CATLIGAYNQPQHF.